These 13 T cell receptor beta chains share one sample of origin, sequenced in a study of T cell repertoires in cytomegalovirus infection (dated by TCRdb to between 2018 and 2020). The reads were generated on an Illumina HiSeq 1500. TCRdb trimmed public reads at Q25 via fastp, called clones via MiXCR and kept in-frame beta chains. Each CDR3 protein gets just one entry, which takes the most common genes and DNA from the rows behind it. For this sample there are 110,000 to 150,000 distinct CDR3 sequences; around 32% appear just once. The ten top clones hold around half of the sample. These receptors' targets are unknown. According to the study, the label for this sample's treatment or condition signals: in vitro stimulation with specific CMV peptide epitopes to enrich CMV-specific T cells. The input for sequencing was CD8+ T cells from cultured PBMCs, taken from culture after CMV antigen stimulation. These receptors were taken from a human donor in good health (CMV status not recorded). Some clones in this sample may be carry-over from other donors' samples.

This chain uses TRBV5-1 with TRBJ1-6; perhaps TRBD1 as D (6 bases). The CDR3 spans 16 residues. In germline, CDR1 is SGHRS, CDR2 YFSETQ. The germline V and J ends were trimmed by 4 bases and 8 bases, with 19 bases remaining between them. The CDR3 protein is CASSVSLQGIDSPLHF. In nucleotides, the CDR3 is TGCGCCAGCAGCGTTTCCTTGCAGGGGATTGATTCACCCCTCCACTTT.

This clonotype has a handful of counts. The chain recombines TRBV6-5 with TRBJ2-5, with D tentatively TRBD2 (6 bases). This CDR3 is built from 15 residues. Trimming shortened V by 2 bases and J by 3 bases, and 13 bases separated the two germline ends. The germline gives CDR1 MNHEY, CDR2 SVGAGI. This chain's CDR3 is CASSYGIGEEETQYF. CDR3 nucleotide sequence: TGTGCCAGCAGTTACGGAATCGGGGAGGAAGAGACCCAGTACTTC.

The CDR3 protein is CASSSNEGTEAFF. CDR3 nucleotides: TGTGCCAGCAGTTCAAACGAAGGGACTGAAGCTTTCTTT. The V gene is TRBV27, the J gene TRBJ1-1, with no clear D. Germline V CDR1 and CDR2: MNHEY, SMNVEV (reference sequence). Trimming took off 4 bases at V and 5 bases at J, with 11 bases between the two ends. This CDR3 is 13 amino acids long.

Worth noting for this clonotype: Its ends do not fully match the called genes, so a read error is possible. The chain recombines TRBV4-1 with TRBJ1-1, with TRBD1 as a possible D gene (5 bases). The V gene's germline CDR1 is MGHRA and CDR2 YSYEKL. This CDR3 comprises 16 residues. This chain's CDR3 is CASSTRGTIMNTEAFF. The CDR3 DNA reads as TGTGCCAGCAGCACGAGGGGTACGATCATGAACACTGAAGCTTTCTTT.

This clonotype has just a few counts. The rearrangement links TRBV7-6 to TRBJ2-2; D is perhaps TRBD2 (5 bases). Germline V gene lookup returns CDR1 SGHVS and CDR2 FNYEAQ. The CDR3 has 14 residues. V was clipped by 5 bases and J by 5 bases, with 12 bases between them. CDR3: CASSPSGGTGELFF. As DNA, the CDR3 is TGTGCCAGCAGCCCCTCCGGCGGGACCGGGGAGCTGTTTTTT.

This clonotype was detected ten times or more. The V gene is TRBV7-8, the J gene TRBJ2-3; D gene unclear. V lost 7 bases, J lost 0 bases, and 14 bases lay in between. CDR3 size: 15 residues. Germline V gene data show CDR1 as SGHVS and CDR2 as FQNEAQ. The CDR3 here is CASTLGRASTDTQYF. The DNA for the CDR3 is TGTGCCAGCACCCTCGGGCGAGCTAGCACAGATACGCAGTATTTT.

This sequence joins TRBV15 and TRBJ2-7, with D possibly matching TRBD1 (5 bases). Trimming left V 6 bases short and J 5 bases short, with 20 bases between. The CDR3 is made up of 15 amino acids. Germline CDR1 LNHNV, CDR2 YYDKDF (reference sequence). In DNA form, the CDR3 reads TGTGCCACCAGTTTATGGGGCAGGGCAAACGACGAGCAGTACTTC. It yields the protein CATSLWGRANDEQYF.

V gene TRBV15 combines with J gene TRBJ1-6, with D perhaps matching TRBD1 (6 bases). This CDR3 region has 16 residues. The V gene's germline CDR1 is LNHNV and CDR2 YYDKDF (reference sequence). V lost 3 bases and J 0 bases, leaving 9 bases between the germline ends. DNA for the CDR3: TGTGCCACCAGCAGGGGACAAAGCTCCTATAATTCACCCCTCCACTTT. Its protein product is CATSRGQSSYNSPLHF. Variable domain in full (rest from reference TRBV15 and TRBJ1-6): DAMVIQNPRYQVTQFGKPVTLSCSQTLNHNVMYWYQQKSSQAPKLLFHYYDKDFNNEADTPDNFQSRRPNTSFCFLDIRSPGLGDTAMYLCATSRGQSSYNSPLHFGNGTRLTVT.

This clonotype turned up a few times. The gene calls are TRBV5-4 and TRBJ2-1, with 7 bases aligning to TRBD2. This CDR3 has 14 residues. Unmatched junction bases numbered 7, after V lost 6 bases and J lost 4 bases. Germline CDR1 SGHNT, CDR2 YYREEE (reference sequence). DNA of the CDR3: TGTGCCAGCATCAGGGCGGGGGATTACAATGAGCAGTTCTTC. Protein sequence: CASIRAGDYNEQFF.

At least ten counts were recorded for this clonotype. The rearrangement links TRBV27 to TRBJ2-3; 8 nucleotides line up with TRBD1. This CDR3 region has 14 residues. The junction had 3 bases not matched to a gene; V was cut back by 6 bases and J by 1 base. The germline V gene has CDR1 MNHEY and CDR2 SMNVEV (reference sequence). CDR3 in amino acids: CASSQGARTDTQYF. CDR3 nucleotides: TGTGCCAGCAGCCAGGGGGCCCGCACAGATACGCAGTATTTT.

This clonotype was detected only a few times. V is TRBV19 and J is TRBJ1-1; TRBD1 is a possible D gene (6 bases). V was pared by 7 bases and J by 5 bases, with 14 bases between. The germline V gene has CDR1 LNHDA and CDR2 SQIVND (reference sequence). The CDR3 is 13 amino acids. CDR3 sequence (DNA): TGTGCCAGTACAGAAGGAAGGGGGACTGAAGCTTTCTTT. This translates into CASTEGRGTEAFF.

This clonotype was seen only once. The V gene is TRBV12-3 or TRBV12-4, the J gene TRBJ2-1; no clear D gene. V was pared by 4 bases and J by 1 base, with 5 bases between. CDR3 length: 13 residues. CDR3 in DNA: TGTGCCAGCAGTTCAAATTCCTACAATGAGCAGTTCTTC. It specifies CASSSNSYNEQFF.

This chain's CDR3 is CASVKTSGEYNEQFF. CDR3 nucleotide sequence: TGTGCCAGCGTAAAGACTAGCGGAGAGTACAATGAGCAGTTCTTC. This sequence joins TRBV3-1 and TRBJ2-1; 9 nucleotides line up with TRBD2. Germline V lookup: CDR1 LGHDT, CDR2 YNNKEL (reference sequence). Trimming removed 8 bases from V and 4 bases from J; junction bases left unmatched: 9. The CDR3 totals 15 residues.